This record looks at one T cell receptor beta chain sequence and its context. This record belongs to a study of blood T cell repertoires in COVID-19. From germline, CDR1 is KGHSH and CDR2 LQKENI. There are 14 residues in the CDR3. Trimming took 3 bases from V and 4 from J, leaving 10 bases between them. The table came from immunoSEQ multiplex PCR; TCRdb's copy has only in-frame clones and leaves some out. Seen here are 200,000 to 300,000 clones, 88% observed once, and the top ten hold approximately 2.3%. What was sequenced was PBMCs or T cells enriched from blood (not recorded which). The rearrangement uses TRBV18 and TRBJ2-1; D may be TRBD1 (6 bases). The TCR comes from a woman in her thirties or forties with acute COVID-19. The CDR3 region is CASSPSQGYNEQFF. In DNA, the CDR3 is TGTGCCAGCTCACCTTCACAGGGTTACAATGAGCAGTTCTTC.